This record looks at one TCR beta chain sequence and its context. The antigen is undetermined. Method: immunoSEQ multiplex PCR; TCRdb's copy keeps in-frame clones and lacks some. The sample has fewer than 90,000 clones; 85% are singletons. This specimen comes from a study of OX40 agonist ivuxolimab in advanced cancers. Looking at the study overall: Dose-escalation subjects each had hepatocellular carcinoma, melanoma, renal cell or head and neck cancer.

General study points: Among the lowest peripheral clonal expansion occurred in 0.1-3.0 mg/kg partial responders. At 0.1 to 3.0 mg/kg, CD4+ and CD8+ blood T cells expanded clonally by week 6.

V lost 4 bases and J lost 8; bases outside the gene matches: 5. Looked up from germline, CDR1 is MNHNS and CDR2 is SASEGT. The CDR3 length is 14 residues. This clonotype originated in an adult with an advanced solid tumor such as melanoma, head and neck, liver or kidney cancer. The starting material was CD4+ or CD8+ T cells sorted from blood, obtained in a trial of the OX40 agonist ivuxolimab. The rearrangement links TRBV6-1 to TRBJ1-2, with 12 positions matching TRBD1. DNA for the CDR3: TGTGCCAGCAGTGGGGGACAGGGGGCGCGAGGCTACACCTTC. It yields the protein CASSGGQGARGYTF.